This T cell receptor beta chain was sequenced in a study of T cell repertoires in cytomegalovirus infection. Study summary: Public TCR beta signatures indicated both CMV infection and matching HLA type. General observations from the study: Summed frequency of public TCR beta families distinguished CMV carriers with the relevant HLA. It was HLA-C-restricted CMV-specific TCR beta clonotypes that dominated the response ex vivo.

TCRdb redid the calling of the reads with MiXCR, one entry per CDR3 protein. Of about 110,000 distinct CDR3 sequences in the sample, around a tenth were seen once. V was shortened by 3 bases and J by 1 base, with 9 bases between the two germline ends. The CDR3 has 14 amino acids. CDR1 is MNHNS and CDR2 is SASEGT in the germline V gene. Concerning this clonotype: Antigen unknown.

The chain recombines TRBV6-1 with TRBJ1-1; no clear D gene. The specimen was PBMCs, sequenced either directly or after in vitro stimulation (not recorded which). The clonotype comes from a human donor in good health (CMV status not recorded). Some clones in this sample may be carry-over from other donors' samples. The CDR3 sequence is CASSDLGSNTEAFF. Here the CDR3 DNA reads TGTGCCAGCAGTGACTTGGGATCGAACACTGAAGCTTTCTTT.